The TCR beta chain described here comes from a study of shared clonotypes between healthy human individuals. Naivety among CD8 cells was defined by CD45RO negativity and positive CCR7 selection, thereby excluding terminally differentiated effector memory CD45RA+ cells. A word on this clone: In the same sample, other DNA sequences code for this CDR3.

Repertoires were generated with immunoSEQ multiplex PCR, while TCRdb's copy carries only in-frame clones and drops some. The sample shows millions of clones, about 92% of them seen only once. This CDR3 is built from 13 residues. Per germline, CDR1 MDHEN and CDR2 SYDVKM. Trimming shortened V by 7 bases and J by 4 bases, and 13 bases separated the two germline ends. Sequenced sample: naive CD8+ T cells from PBMCs. This TCR came from a man aged 18 to 30 in good health. Some clones in this sample may be carry-over from other donors' samples. The gene calls are TRBV28 and TRBJ2-5, with a possible D match to TRBD1 (5 bases). The CDR3 bases are TGTGCCAGCACCTTAGGAAGGGGAGAGACCCAGTACTTC. This sequence encodes CASTLGRGETQYF.